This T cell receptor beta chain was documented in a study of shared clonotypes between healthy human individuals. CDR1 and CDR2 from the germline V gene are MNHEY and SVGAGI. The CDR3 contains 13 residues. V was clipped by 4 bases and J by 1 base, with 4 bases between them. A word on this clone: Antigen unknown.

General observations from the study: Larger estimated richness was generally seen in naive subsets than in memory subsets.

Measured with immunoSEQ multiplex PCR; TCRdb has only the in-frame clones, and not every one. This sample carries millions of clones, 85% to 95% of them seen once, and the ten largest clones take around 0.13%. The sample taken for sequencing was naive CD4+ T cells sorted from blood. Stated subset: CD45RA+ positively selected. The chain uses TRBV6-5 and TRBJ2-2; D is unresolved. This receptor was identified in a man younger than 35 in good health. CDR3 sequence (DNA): TGTGCCAGCAGTTTAGGGAACACCGGGGAGCTGTTTTTT. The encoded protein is CASSLGNTGELFF.